This T cell receptor beta chain is drawn from a study of molecular identifiers for immune sequencing clone quantification. Background on the study: In replicates, the authors split RNA from roughly 20,000 or 100,000 naive CD8 cells five ways and sequenced four. Study-wide points: Identical TCR molecules sharing a barcode could underestimate highly expanded clone sizes. In naive cells, clones above 20 RNA copies held under 1% of molecules, whereas in effector cells they held over 99%.

This clonotype was counted between two and nine times. Its antigen is not known. The CDR3 contains 14 residues. V lost 2 bases to trimming and J lost 1 base, with 8 bases between them. Germline CDR1 reads LNHDA; CDR2 reads SQIVND (reference sequence). One entry per CDR3 protein results from TCRdb running MiXCR on the PCR reads. The sample yields under 600,000 distinct CDR3 sequences, roughly 25% seen once. Source material for naive CD8 libraries was roughly 18,000 to 1,000,000 sorted cells, with 10%, 30% or 50% RNA. This TCR was sampled from a human donor in good health. Some libraries in this study had Jurkat cell RNA spiked in. Sequenced material: naive CD8+ T cells from blood, with Jurkat cell RNA spiked in. As for subset: FACS-sorted CD8+CD4-CCR7+CD45RA+ naive T cells. The gene calls are TRBV19 and TRBJ2-5; perhaps D is TRBD1 or TRBD2 (5 bases each). Here the CDR3 reads CASSISGAQETQYF. The DNA of the CDR3 is TGTGCCAGTAGTATATCCGGGGCCCAAGAGACCCAGTACTTC. The variable domain in full, completed from reference TRBV19 and TRBJ2-5, reads DGGITQSPKYLFRKEGQNVTLSCEQNLNHDAMYWYRQDPGQGLRLIYYSQIVNDFQKGDIAEGYSVSREKKESFPLTVTSAQKNPTAFYLCASSISGAQETQYFGPGTRLLVL.